Shown below are 31 T cell receptor beta chains from a single sample sequenced in a study of T-cell reconstitution after alpha-beta-depleted transplantation in children. Molecular barcoding with unique molecular identifiers was used for the TCRbeta library. TCRdb reprocessed the PCR reads with MiXCR, giving one entry per CDR3 protein. This sample carries about 830,000 distinct CDR3 sequences, less than 20% of them seen once, and the ten largest clones take roughly 5%. The material sequenced was PBMCs, mostly from graft donor cells, taken 360 days after TCRalphabeta/CD19-depleted stem cell transplant. These receptors all stem from a male patient between 5 and 17 years old who had a stem cell transplant for acute lymphoblastic leukemia, so the T cells may come from the graft donor.

A remark on this clonotype: This could be a read error, since a much larger clone is one nucleotide away. The gene calls are TRBV5-1 and TRBJ2-1, with D tentatively TRBD1 or TRBD2 (6 bases each). The CDR3 sequence is 16 residues long. Germline CDR1 is SGHRS and CDR2 is YFSETQ. The CDR3 DNA reads TGCTCCAGCAGGGGAGGCGGGGCACTAGACTACAATGAGCAGTTCTTC. Its protein is CSSRGGGALDYNEQFF.

This sequence joins TRBV10-1 and TRBJ2-7; TRBD1 or TRBD2 may be the D gene (7 bases each). Germline V gene sequence: CDR1 WNHNN, CDR2 SYGVQD (reference sequence). The CDR3 consists of 11 residues. The V and J ends lost 10 bases and 7 bases respectively, with 14 bases between them. The DNA of the CDR3 is TGCGCCACCGGGACAGCGGGGGAGCAGTACTTC. Protein: CATGTAGEQYF.

The chain uses TRBV18 and TRBJ2-2; TRBD1 is a possible D gene (6 bases). Germline V gene lookup returns CDR1 KGHSH and CDR2 LQKENI. The CDR3 runs 14 residues. Trimming stripped 8 bases from V and 1 base from J, with 11 bases between. The CDR3 nucleotides are TGTGCCAGCGCCGGACAGTTGAACACCGGGGAGCTGTTTTTT. This gives the protein CASAGQLNTGELFF.

This clonotype was counted between two and nine times. The chain employs TRBV5-1 and TRBJ1-2; a weak D match, TRBD1 (5 bases). CDR1 is SGHRS and CDR2 is YFSETQ in the germline V gene. This CDR3 contains 13 residues. V shed 4 bases and J shed 6 bases, with 13 bases lying between them. CDR3 nucleotides: TGCGCCAGCAGCCTCCGGGGGGTGAATGGCTACACCTTC. This sequence encodes CASSLRGVNGYTF.

The chain combines TRBV20-1 with TRBJ2-7; D perhaps matches TRBD1 (5 bases). The CDR3 covers 10 residues. CDR1 DFQATT and CDR2 SNEGSKA come from the germline V gene (reference sequence). The V and J ends lost 5 bases and 7 bases respectively, with 9 bases between them. The CDR3 loop is CSAGAREQYF. In DNA form, the CDR3 reads TGCAGTGCTGGGGCTAGGGAGCAGTACTTC.

This clonotype turned up a few times. The J gene is TRBJ2-3, the V gene TRBV7-6, with D possibly being TRBD1 (5 bases). Looked up from germline, CDR1 is SGHVS and CDR2 is FNYEAQ. V shed 1 base and J shed 5 bases, with 10 bases lying between them. CDR3 length: 14 residues. CDR3 region: CASSLEGVVDTQYF. CDR3 in DNA: TGTGCCAGCAGCTTAGAAGGGGTGGTAGATACGCAGTATTTT.

CDR3 region: CAISEGWGGQYF. The CDR3 DNA sequence: TGTGCCATCAGTGAGGGGTGGGGAGGACAGTACTTC. The genes are TRBV10-3 and TRBJ2-4; D possibly corresponds to TRBD2 (6 bases). Trimming pared 2 bases from V and 13 bases from J, leaving 12 bases between. The CDR3 covers 12 residues. Germline lookup yields CDR1 ENHRY and CDR2 SYGVKD.

The chain employs TRBV5-1 and TRBJ2-2; no firm D call. The CDR3 totals 14 residues. Trimming took 5 bases from V and 2 from J, leaving 10 bases between them. CDR1 and CDR2 from the germline V gene are SGHRS and YFSETQ. The CDR3 region has the DNA TGCGCCAGCAGAGAGAAGGTTAACACCGGGGAGCTGTTTTTT. Its protein is CASREKVNTGELFF. Drawing the rest from reference TRBV5-1 and TRBJ2-2, the complete variable domain is KAGVTQTPRYLIKTRGQQVTLSCSPISGHRSVSWYQQTPGQGLQFLFEYFSETQRNKGNFPGRFSGRQFSNSRSEMNVSTLELGDSALYLCASREKVNTGELFFGEGSRLTVL.

The gene calls are TRBV4-1 and TRBJ2-1, with TRBD1 matching over 8 bases. The CDR3 is 18 amino acids. Losses at the gene ends were 4 bases for V and 0 bases for J; bases not matched to a gene: 11. CDR1 MGHRA and CDR2 YSYEKL come from the germline V gene. The CDR3 loop is CASSPRGQGLGSYNEQFF. CDR3 nucleotide sequence: TGCGCCAGCAGCCCAAGAGGACAGGGCCTCGGCTCCTACAATGAGCAGTTCTTC.

The chain has TRBV20-1 and TRBJ1-4, with D tentatively TRBD1 (5 bases). V lost 6 bases, J lost 4 bases, and 24 bases lay in between. CDR3 size: 17 residues. CDR1 and CDR2 (germline): DFQATT, SNEGSKA (reference sequence). The CDR3 nucleotides are TGCAGTGCCGCTCAAGACAGAGCCCCAGGTGTTAATGAAAAACTGTTTTTT. Translated, it gives CSAAQDRAPGVNEKLFF.

This clonotype was observed a handful of times. The chain couples TRBV12-3 or TRBV12-4 to TRBJ1-2; 8 positions agree with TRBD1. This CDR3 comprises 15 residues. V lost 5 bases, J lost 4 bases, and 9 bases stayed unmatched. Here the CDR3 DNA reads TGTGCCAGCAGTCTTACCGGGACAGGCACCTATGGCTACACCTTC. It yields the protein CASSLTGTGTYGYTF.

This clonotype has more than one count but fewer than ten. The gene calls are TRBV27 and TRBJ2-1, with 7 bases fitting TRBD2. Germline values: CDR1 MNHEY, CDR2 SMNVEV (reference sequence). The CDR3 contains 17 residues. V shed 2 bases and J 6 bases; nucleotides not matched to a gene: 13. CDR3 sequence reads: CASSLRVSGSTSNEQFF. Written as DNA, the CDR3 is TGTGCCAGCAGTTTAAGGGTTAGCGGGTCGACGAGCAATGAGCAGTTCTTC.

This chain joins TRBV7-9 and TRBJ2-7; 10 bases are shared with TRBD2. This CDR3 comprises 16 residues. V lost 1 base, J lost 2 bases, and 5 bases stayed unmatched. Germline CDR1 and CDR2: SEHNR and FQNEAQ (reference sequence). The DNA for the CDR3 is TGTGCCAGCAGCTTAGAGAGCGGGGGGGGCCCCTACGAGCAGTACTTC. As protein: CASSLESGGGPYEQYF.

This clonotype was recorded many times. V is TRBV29-1 and J is TRBJ2-1; no definite D call. CDR3 size: 15 residues. The germline gives CDR1 SQVTM, CDR2 ANQGSEA. V was shortened by 5 bases and J by 7 bases, with 21 bases between the two germline ends. The chain's CDR3 is CSVQSKAPLRNEQFF. In DNA form, the CDR3 reads TGCAGCGTTCAGTCGAAGGCGCCGCTAAGGAATGAGCAGTTCTTC.

This clonotype came up a few times. V gene TRBV4-1 combines with J gene TRBJ1-5; D remains ambiguous. Trimming shortened V by 4 bases and J by 4 bases, and 17 bases separated the two germline ends. The V gene's germline CDR1 is MGHRA and CDR2 YSYEKL. The CDR3 is made up of 16 amino acids. CDR3 sequence: CASSPANGGRNQPQHF. The CDR3 nucleotides read TGCGCCAGCAGCCCCGCAAATGGTGGGAGAAATCAGCCCCAGCATTTT.

This clonotype was seen only a few times. This chain links TRBV9 with TRBJ2-3, with unresolved D. V lost 0 bases to trimming and J lost 4 bases, with 12 bases between them. The CDR3 is 15 amino acids. The V gene's germline CDR1 is SGDLS and CDR2 YYNGEE. CDR3 loop: CASSVVGRKADTQYF. The DNA for the CDR3 is TGTGCCAGCAGCGTAGTCGGCAGGAAGGCAGATACGCAGTATTTT.

This clonotype has just a few counts. The chain recombines TRBV29-1 with TRBJ1-5; D may be TRBD1 (5 bases). Trimming stripped 4 bases from V and 4 bases from J, with 8 bases between. The CDR3 runs to 12 residues. Germline-derived CDR1 and CDR2 are SQVTM and ANQGSEA. In DNA form, the CDR3 reads TGCAGCGTTGTACAGGAGAATCAGCCCCAGCATTTT. Translating it yields CSVVQENQPQHF.

V is TRBV29-1 and J is TRBJ2-3, with TRBD2 matching 14 bases. V trimming: 3 bases; J trimming: 2 bases; junction bases outside the gene matches: 7. This CDR3 contains 17 residues. Looked up from germline, CDR1 is SQVTM and CDR2 is ANQGSEA. The CDR3, as DNA: TGCAGCGTTGACCGACTAGCGGGAGGGCCTTTCACAGATACGCAGTATTTT. Amino acids: CSVDRLAGGPFTDTQYF.

The chain employs TRBV5-1 and TRBJ1-4; 10 positions match TRBD1. With V trimmed by 2 bases and J by 8 bases, 6 bases remained unmatched. There are 15 residues in the CDR3. Germline assignment: CDR1 SGHRS and CDR2 YFSETQ. The CDR3 sequence: CASSFTGTGDEKLFF. DNA for the CDR3: TGCGCCAGCAGCTTCACCGGGACAGGGGACGAAAAACTGTTTTTT.

This sequence joins TRBV7-6 and TRBJ2-5; the D is unclear. Trimming removed 4 bases from V and 5 bases from J, with 17 bases in between. CDR3 length equals 15 residues. From germline, CDR1 is SGHVS and CDR2 FNYEAQ. CDR3 nucleotides: TGTGCCAGCAGCTCGGATGGGGTAGGGCGTGAGACCCAGTACTTC. Translating it yields CASSSDGVGRETQYF.

The genes are TRBV9 and TRBJ2-2, with no clear D. Germline assignment: CDR1 SGDLS and CDR2 YYNGEE. The ends were cut back, 0 bases at V and 7 bases at J, with 7 bases in the middle. The CDR3 totals 13 residues. The CDR3 sequence is CASSVVAGGELFF. The DNA for the CDR3 is TGTGCCAGCAGCGTAGTCGCTGGCGGGGAGCTGTTTTTT.

This chain joins TRBV12-3 or TRBV12-4 and TRBJ2-7; D might be TRBD2 (6 bases). This CDR3 spans 15 amino acids. V was clipped by 3 bases and J by 3 bases, with 15 bases between them. This CDR3 is CASSLEGLGNYEQYF. The CDR3 DNA is TGTGCCAGCAGTTTGGAGGGCCTGGGAAACTACGAGCAGTACTTC.

The chain recombines TRBV19 with TRBJ1-1; the match to TRBD1 covers 9 bases. The CDR3 runs to 15 residues. Germline CDR1 reads LNHDA; CDR2 reads SQIVND (reference sequence). V gave up 6 bases and J gave up 6 bases; unmatched junction bases: 11. As DNA, the CDR3 is TGTGCCAGTAGGGACAGGGGACCTCTAAACGCTGAAGCTTTCTTT. This gives the protein CASRDRGPLNAEAFF.

This clonotype was found a few times. The chain combines TRBV24-1 with TRBJ2-1; 8 nucleotides line up with TRBD2. Germline V gives CDR1 KGHDR, CDR2 SFDVKD. The CDR3 is 16 amino acids. After removal of 9 bases from V and 5 bases from J, the junction contained 14 bases not matched to a gene. The DNA of the CDR3 is TGTGCCACCGAGTTGGGGCTAGCGGGTTTCCACAATGAGCAGTTCTTC. Translation gives CATELGLAGFHNEQFF.

The chain carries TRBV10-3 and TRBJ2-7, with TRBD2 matching 10 bases. The CDR3 totals 18 residues. Germline V CDR1 and CDR2: ENHRY, SYGVKD. Trimming removed 8 bases from V and 2 bases from J; junction bases left unmatched: 18. The CDR3 DNA sequence: TGTGCCATCGCTTCCGGACTAACGGGACTAGCGAGTACCTACGAGCAGTACTTC. It yields the protein CAIASGLTGLASTYEQYF.

This clonotype was counted at least ten times. The rearrangement uses TRBV20-1 and TRBJ2-3; 10 positions match TRBD1. J lost 8 bases, V lost 7 bases, and 6 bases had no gene match. CDR1 and CDR2 (germline): DFQATT, SNEGSKA (reference sequence). CDR3 length: 12 residues. CDR3: CSDADRGGTQYF. The CDR3 DNA reads TGCAGTGACGCGGACAGGGGGGGTACGCAGTATTTT.

This clonotype was seen many times. This chain uses TRBV5-1 with TRBJ1-1; D possibly corresponds to TRBD1 (5 bases). The germline V and J ends were trimmed by 0 bases and 8 bases, with 5 bases remaining between them. This CDR3 is 11 amino acids long. In germline, CDR1 is SGHRS, CDR2 YFSETQ. CDR3 nucleotides: TGCGCCAGCAGCTTGGAGGGGGAAGCTTTCTTT. Protein product: CASSLEGEAFF. Full variable domain (missing parts from reference TRBV5-1 and TRBJ1-1): KAGVTQTPRYLIKTRGQQVTLSCSPISGHRSVSWYQQTPGQGLQFLFEYFSETQRNKGNFPGRFSGRQFSNSRSEMNVSTLELGDSALYLCASSLEGEAFFGQGTRLTVV.

This clonotype has only a few counts. The V gene is TRBV15, the J gene TRBJ2-3; 13 bases are a match to TRBD2. Looked up from germline, CDR1 is LNHNV and CDR2 is YYDKDF (reference sequence). V was clipped by 0 bases and J by 8 bases; unmatched bases: 2. The CDR3 loop spans 15 amino acids. For the CDR3, the DNA is TGTGCCACCAGCAGAGACCGACTAGCGGGAGGTACGCAGTATTTT. This encodes CATSRDRLAGGTQYF.

In this sample, this clonotype turned up a few times. This sequence joins TRBV29-1 and TRBJ2-7; the match to TRBD2 covers 11 bases. J lost 3 bases, V lost 6 bases, and 4 bases had no gene match. Germline V lookup: CDR1 SQVTM, CDR2 ANQGSEA. The CDR3 spans 13 residues. This CDR3 reads CSVTGTSGYEQYF. DNA for the CDR3: TGCAGCGTAACCGGGACTAGCGGCTACGAGCAGTACTTC.

V and J are TRBV18 and TRBJ2-5; D perhaps matches TRBD2 (5 bases). In germline, CDR1 is KGHSH, CDR2 LQKENI. This CDR3 is built from 14 residues. V lost 5 bases, J lost 5 bases, and 15 bases lay in between. Written as DNA, the CDR3 is TGTGCCAGCTCAGGAACGGGAATGTCGGAGACCCAGTACTTC. Translating gives CASSGTGMSETQYF.

The rearrangement links TRBV14 to TRBJ2-1, with 11 bases lining up with TRBD2. CDR3 length: 17 amino acids. Germline V gives CDR1 SGHDN, CDR2 FVKESK. V trimming: 0 bases; J trimming: 3 bases; junction bases outside the gene matches: 4. Here the CDR3 reads CASSQDLAGGFYNEQFF. DNA of the CDR3: TGTGCCAGCAGCCAAGATTTAGCGGGAGGGTTCTACAATGAGCAGTTCTTC.